One and the same sample provided the 27 T cell receptor beta chains below, sequenced in a study of shared clonotypes between healthy human individuals. Cells designated naive CD8 were CD45RO-negative and were positively selected for CCR7, with terminally differentiated effector memory CD45RA+ cells excluded. Assay: immunoSEQ multiplex PCR; the TCRdb copy retains only in-frame clones and omits some. The table shows about 580,000 clones, with 95% to 98% occurring only once. The source material was naive CD8+ T cells sorted from blood. The receptors were sampled from a young man in good health.

This sequence joins TRBV6-6 and TRBJ2-5; 7 nucleotides line up with TRBD2. From germline, CDR1 is MNHNY and CDR2 SVGAGI (reference sequence). This CDR3 has 16 amino acids. V lost 6 bases, J lost 6 bases, and 16 bases stayed unmatched. CDR3 loop: CASRPTESTSSQTQYF. CDR3 bases: TGTGCCAGCAGGCCAACAGAATCGACTAGCAGTCAGACCCAGTACTTC.

The chain has TRBV28 and TRBJ1-4; no firm D call. There are 14 residues in the CDR3. In germline, CDR1 is MDHEN, CDR2 SYDVKM. V was shortened by 5 bases and J by 7 bases, with 14 bases between the two germline ends. The CDR3 DNA is TGTGCCAGCAGTCTACCCCTTGGTGGTGAAAAACTGTTTTTT. This codes for CASSLPLGGEKLFF. Full variable domain (missing parts from reference TRBV28 and TRBJ1-4): DVKVTQSSRYLVKRTGEKVFLECVQDMDHENMFWYRQDPGLGLRLIYFSYDVKMKEKGDIPEGYSVSREKKERFSLILESASTNQTSMYLCASSLPLGGEKLFFGSGTQLSVL.

This chain connects TRBV25-1 to TRBJ2-1; 10 bases are a match to TRBD2. The CDR3 has 17 amino acids. The V gene's germline CDR1 is MGHDK and CDR2 SYGVNS. The ends lost 4 bases at V and 4 bases at J; junction bases unmatched: 10. The CDR3 nucleotides are TGTGCCAGCAGTGGGGAGGGTAGCGGGAGGCGATACAATGAGCAGTTCTTC. It yields the protein CASSGEGSGRRYNEQFF. The full variable domain, with the rest looked up from reference TRBV25-1 and TRBJ2-1, is EADIYQTPRYLVIGTGKKITLECSQTMGHDKMYWYQQDPGMELHLIHYSYGVNSTEKGDLSSESTVSRIRTEHFPLTLESARPSHTSQYLCASSGEGSGRRYNEQFFGPGTRLTVL.

This rearrangement joins TRBV28 to TRBJ1-1, with D possibly matching TRBD1 (5 bases). The CDR3 has 11 residues. CDR1 and CDR2 from the germline V gene are MDHEN and SYDVKM. V lost 10 bases to trimming and J lost 4 bases, with 10 bases between them. The CDR3 is CATQGSTEAFF. The CDR3 DNA follows: TGTGCCACCCAGGGCAGCACTGAAGCTTTCTTT.

V usage is TRBV27 and J usage is TRBJ2-6, with D possibly being TRBD1 (5 bases). Trimming stripped 7 bases from V and 0 bases from J, with 13 bases between. CDR1 is MNHEY, CDR2 SMNVEV, per germline (reference sequence). The CDR3 runs to 16 residues. In nucleotides, the CDR3 is TGTGCCAGCACCGTTGGGGCAGGCTCTGGGGCCAACGTCCTGACTTTC. It codes for CASTVGAGSGANVLTF.

The chain recombines TRBV5-1 with TRBJ2-2; weak D call: TRBD1 (6 bases). The V end was cut by 1 base, the J end by 8 bases, with 12 bases between. The germline V gene has CDR1 SGHRS and CDR2 YFSETQ. There are 14 residues in the CDR3. The CDR3 region is CASSLKDRRGELFF. For the CDR3, the DNA is TGCGCCAGCAGCTTGAAGGACAGAAGGGGGGAGCTGTTTTTT.

The CDR3 protein is CASRLDSPLNTEAFF. CDR3 coding DNA: TGCGCCAGCAGGCTGGACTCCCCTTTGAACACTGAAGCTTTCTTT. The V gene is TRBV5-1, the J gene TRBJ1-1; D not certain. The CDR3 consists of 15 residues. V lost 5 bases to trimming and J lost 0 bases, with 14 bases between them. Germline V gives CDR1 SGHRS, CDR2 YFSETQ.

The chain joins TRBV29-1 to TRBJ2-6; perhaps TRBD1 as D (5 bases). V was pared by 4 bases and J by 0 bases, with 13 bases between. The CDR3 contains 16 residues. Germline assignment: CDR1 SQVTM and CDR2 ANQGSEA. The CDR3 sequence: CSVVWTPSSGANVLTF. The CDR3 nucleotides are TGCAGCGTTGTGTGGACACCCAGCTCTGGGGCCAACGTCCTGACTTTC.

The chain uses TRBV7-8 and TRBJ1-1; D not resolved. This CDR3 is built from 13 residues. CDR1 SGHVS and CDR2 FQNEAQ come from the germline V gene. Between the trimmed V and J ends, which lost 5 bases and 4 bases, there was a span of 11 bases. This CDR3 reads CASSDKQSTEAFF. The DNA of the CDR3 is TGTGCCAGCAGCGACAAACAGAGCACTGAAGCTTTCTTT.

J is TRBJ2-7 and V is TRBV7-9, with D hard to call. Trimming took 5 bases from V and 3 from J, leaving 14 bases between them. The V gene's germline CDR1 is SEHNR and CDR2 FQNEAQ (reference sequence). The CDR3 runs 14 residues. The CDR3: CASSLVIRGYEQYF. Here the CDR3 DNA reads TGTGCCAGCAGCCTTGTTATCCGAGGCTACGAGCAGTACTTC.

The chain employs TRBV5-6 and TRBJ2-7; D unclear. The germline V gene has CDR1 SGHDT and CDR2 YYEEEE. The CDR3 consists of 16 residues. The V gene lost 1 base and the J gene lost 0 bases, with 14 bases spanning the gap. CDR3 sequence: CASSLWGWQTSYEQYF. CDR3 nucleotides: TGTGCCAGCAGCTTGTGGGGATGGCAGACCTCCTACGAGCAGTACTTC.

On this clone: Other nucleotide sequences in the sample specify the same CDR3. V is TRBV5-6 and J is TRBJ1-1, with D uncertain. Germline V gene data show CDR1 as SGHDT and CDR2 as YYEEEE. V dropped 0 bases and J dropped 5 bases, with 2 bases sitting between them. The CDR3 extends over 11 amino acids. The DNA for the CDR3 is TGTGCCAGCAGCTTGGGAACTGAAGCTTTCTTT. This encodes CASSLGTEAFF.

The chain employs TRBV6-4 and TRBJ2-1; D is unclear. Germline loops: CDR1 MRHNA, CDR2 SNTAGT. The CDR3 has 13 amino acids. The V end lost 0 bases, the J end lost 2 bases, and 2 bases lay between the germline ends. The CDR3 bases are TGTGCCAGCAGTGACTCGCCCTACAATGAGCAGTTCTTC. This gives the protein CASSDSPYNEQFF.

The chain employs TRBV29-1 and TRBJ2-1, with D perhaps matching TRBD2 (6 bases). There are 12 residues in the CDR3. Trimming left V 5 bases short and J 9 bases short, with 14 bases between. Germline V lookup: CDR1 SQVTM, CDR2 ANQGSEA. The CDR3 protein is CSVLASEAEQFF. DNA of the CDR3: TGCAGCGTTTTGGCTAGCGAGGCTGAGCAGTTCTTC.

The chain is built from TRBV28 and TRBJ1-4; 8 bases agree with TRBD1. The trim removed 3 bases at V and 1 base at J, leaving 4 bases unmatched. The CDR3 runs to 16 residues. Per germline, CDR1 MDHEN and CDR2 SYDVKM. CDR3 amino acids: CASSFLTGGTNEKLFF. The CDR3 nucleotides are TGTGCCAGCAGTTTCCTTACAGGGGGAACTAATGAAAAACTGTTTTTT.

This chain connects TRBV29-1 to TRBJ1-2; possibly TRBD1 for D (5 bases). V lost 0 bases, J lost 2 bases, and 19 bases lay in between. Germline values: CDR1 SQVTM, CDR2 ANQGSEA. The CDR3 loop spans 17 amino acids. The CDR3 is CSVEDWVAGQGNYGYTF. The CDR3, as DNA: TGCAGCGTTGAAGATTGGGTGGCGGGGCAAGGAAACTATGGCTACACCTTC.

The rearrangement uses TRBV7-9 and TRBJ2-7, with D possibly TRBD2 on 5 matching bases. Trimming cost V 1 base and J 7 bases, with 14 bases left between them. The CDR3 is 14 residues long. In germline, CDR1 is SEHNR, CDR2 FQNEAQ (reference sequence). Here the CDR3 reads CASSLEGVTGEQYF. The CDR3 region has the DNA TGTGCCAGCAGCTTAGAGGGCGTAACGGGGGAGCAGTACTTC. Using reference TRBV7-9 and TRBJ2-7 for the parts outside the CDR3, the full variable domain is DTGVSQNPRHKITKRGQNVTFRCDPISEHNRLYWYRQTLGQGPEFLTYFQNEAQLEKSRLLSDRFSAERPKGSFSTLEIQRTEQGDSAMYLCASSLEGVTGEQYFGPGTRLTVT.

This sequence joins TRBV7-6 and TRBJ2-7, with D possibly called TRBD1 or TRBD2 (5 bases each). Germline V CDR1 and CDR2: SGHVS, FNYEAQ. V lost 0 bases and J 5 bases, leaving 14 bases between the germline ends. CDR3 size: 15 residues. DNA for the CDR3: TGTGCCAGCAGCTTAGCGCGAGGGCAGGGAAACGAGCAGTACTTC. It specifies CASSLARGQGNEQYF. Looking up the rest from reference TRBV7-6 and TRBJ2-7 gives the full variable domain: GAGVSQSPRYKVTKRGQDVALRCDPISGHVSLYWYRQALGQGPEFLTYFNYEAQQDKSGLPNDRFSAERPEGSISTLTIQRTEQRDSAMYRCASSLARGQGNEQYFGPGTRLTVT.

V and J are TRBV11-2 and TRBJ1-2; the D gene is possibly TRBD1 (6 bases). Germline-derived CDR1 and CDR2 are SGHAT and FQNNGV. This CDR3 has 17 amino acids. Deletions cut 2 bases from V and 2 bases from J, with 18 bases between. The CDR3 here is CASSLPAPGRGNYGYTF. DNA for the CDR3: TGTGCCAGCAGCTTACCTGCCCCGGGAAGGGGGAACTATGGCTACACCTTC.

V usage is TRBV28 and J usage is TRBJ2-7, with TRBD1 matching 7 bases. Trimming took 5 bases from V and 3 from J; bases not matched to a gene: 7. The CDR3 contains 14 residues. CDR1 and CDR2 (germline): MDHEN, SYDVKM. The CDR3 here is CASSGYRGSYEQYF. The CDR3 DNA sequence: TGTGCCAGCAGTGGATACAGGGGCAGCTACGAGCAGTACTTC.

The V and J genes are TRBV11-2 and TRBJ2-2; D not certain. CDR3 size: 13 residues. Germline V gene lookup returns CDR1 SGHAT and CDR2 FQNNGV. The V gene lost 4 bases and the J gene lost 7 bases, with 10 bases spanning the gap. The CDR3 protein is CASSYHGYGELFF. For the CDR3, the DNA is TGTGCCAGCAGCTACCACGGTTACGGGGAGCTGTTTTTT.

The chain carries TRBV11-1 and TRBJ2-3; 7 bases are a match to TRBD1. The CDR3 totals 16 residues. V trimming: 0 bases; J trimming: 0 bases; junction bases outside the gene matches: 3. Germline V gene data show CDR1 as SGHAT and CDR2 as FQDESV (reference sequence). CDR3 amino acids: CASSLAGQRSTDTQYF. In DNA form, the CDR3 reads TGTGCCAGCAGCTTAGCGGGACAGCGCAGCACAGATACGCAGTATTTT.

The V gene is TRBV7-6, the J gene TRBJ2-1; D perhaps matches TRBD2 (5 bases). Trimming took off 2 bases at V and 3 bases at J, with 5 bases between the two ends. CDR1 is SGHVS and CDR2 is FNYEAQ in the germline V gene. CDR3 length: 13 residues. The CDR3 DNA reads TGTGCCAGCAGCTTAAGCGGCTACAATGAGCAGTTCTTC. Residues: CASSLSGYNEQFF.

The chain combines TRBV9 with TRBJ2-5, with D perhaps matching TRBD2 (5 bases). Trimming removed 0 bases from V and 5 bases from J, with 11 bases in between. Looked up from germline, CDR1 is SGDLS and CDR2 is YYNGEE. The CDR3 covers 14 residues. CDR3 in DNA: TGTGCCAGCAGCGTAGAGGGAGTAGTGGAGACCCAGTACTTC. As protein: CASSVEGVVETQYF.

CDR3 DNA sequence: TGTGCCAGCAGTGAAGCGCCGGGACGACAGGGTGGTAGTCTGGTCACCGGGGAGCTGTTTTTT. Translated, it gives CASSEAPGRQGGSLVTGELFF. The chain employs TRBV2 and TRBJ2-2; 7 bases align to TRBD1. From germline, CDR1 is SNHLY and CDR2 FYNNEI. V was pared by 0 bases and J by 4 bases, with 20 bases of the junction left unmatched. This CDR3 is built from 21 residues. The full variable domain, with the rest looked up from reference TRBV2 and TRBJ2-2, is EPEVTQTPSHQVTQMGQEVILRCVPISNHLYFYWYRQILGQKVEFLVSFYNNEISEKSEIFDDQFSVERPDGSNFTLKIRSTKLEDSAMYFCASSEAPGRQGGSLVTGELFFGEGSRLTVL.

V and J are TRBV7-6 and TRBJ1-3; D is ambiguous. The CDR3 has 15 residues. The germline CDR1 and CDR2 sequences are SGHVS and FNYEAQ. Trimming removed 1 base at V and 4 bases at J, with 11 bases between. The CDR3 nucleotides read TGTGCCAGCAGCTTAGATCTCCCTTCAGGAAACACCATATATTTT. This codes for CASSLDLPSGNTIYF.

This sequence joins TRBV4-3 and TRBJ2-1; D is undetermined. Deletions cut 0 bases from V and 2 bases from J, with 8 bases between. The CDR3 extends over 15 amino acids. Germline CDR1 reads LGHNA; CDR2 reads YSLEER. The CDR3 sequence: CASSQESAPYNEQFF. For the CDR3, the DNA is TGCGCCAGCAGCCAAGAGTCGGCCCCCTACAATGAGCAGTTCTTC.